Below are 8 T cell receptor beta chains sequenced from a single sample in a study of Tregs in tolerant kidney transplant recipients. TCRdb's table, derived via immunoSEQ multiplex PCR, lists solely in-frame clones and lacks some. Its clone listing holds 45,000 to 55,000 clones. Sequences were derived from CD4+ T cells from blood, sampled before the transplant. All receptors come from a human donor who received a combined kidney and bone marrow transplant.

A remark on this clone: At one end, the junction sequence differs from germline, possibly due to a read error. The read stops 3 residues short of the end of the CDR3; the missing end is completed from the germline J gene. The chain uses TRBV6-4 and TRBJ2-1, with D unclear. Per germline, CDR1 MRHNA and CDR2 SNTAGT. The CDR3 loop spans 15 amino acids. CDR3 DNA, as far as it was read: TGTGCCAGTAGTGGGCCCTCACCAGCCTACAATGAG. The encoded protein is CASSGPSPAYNE. The complete CDR3 reads CASSGPSPAYNEQFF.

As for this clone: The read stops 3 residues short of the end of the CDR3; the missing end is completed from the germline J gene. This rearrangement joins TRBV30 to TRBJ1-6, with D possibly being TRBD1 (6 bases). Germline V gene data show CDR1 as GTSNPN and CDR2 as SVGIG (reference sequence). Trimming took off 1 base at V and 5 bases at J, with 12 bases between the two ends. This CDR3 contains 15 residues. CDR3 loop: CAWSGPGGHNSPLHF. The part of the CDR3 DNA that was read is TGTGCCTGGAGTGGTCCGGGGGGCCATAATTCACCC.

Of note for this clone: The read terminates 3 residues before the CDR3 end, so the remaining end is supplied by the germline J gene. The chain recombines TRBV5-4 with TRBJ2-7; TRBD2 is a possible D gene (5 bases). Trimming removed 3 bases from V and 3 bases from J, with 10 bases in between. The CDR3 sequence is 13 residues long. Germline CDR1 is SGHNT and CDR2 is YYREEE (reference sequence). Partial CDR3 DNA: TGTGCCAGCAGCTCCTCGGGGAGCTACGAG. Amino acids: CASSSSGSYE. The entire CDR3 reads CASSSSGSYEQYF.

A word on this clone: With the read ending 3 residues before the CDR3 end, the germline J gene is used to fill in that end. The rearrangement joins TRBV2 to TRBJ2-3, with D perhaps TRBD2 (6 bases). Looked up from germline, CDR1 is SNHLY and CDR2 is FYNNEI. The germline V and J ends were trimmed by 6 bases and 0 bases, with 13 bases remaining between them. The CDR3 loop spans 15 amino acids. The CDR3 sequence: CASRAQRVSTDTQYF. The CDR3 DNA, read in part, is TGTGCCAGCAGGGCCCAGCGGGTTAGCACAGATACG.

As concerns this clone: Coverage ceases 3 residues before the CDR3 finishes, and the germline J gene fills in the end. The genes are TRBV6-1 and TRBJ1-2; D is ambiguous. CDR3 size: 11 residues. CDR1 is MNHNS and CDR2 is SASEGT in the germline V gene. Trimming shortened V by 3 bases and J by 5 bases, and 4 bases separated the two germline ends. The CDR3 protein is CASSDRYGYTF. CDR3 DNA, as far as it was read: TGTGCCAGCAGTGACAGATATGGC.

The sequenced CDR3 bases are TGTGCCAGCAGCCTAACCGGGACAGGGAATGAG. The encoded protein is CASSLTGTGNE. The entire CDR3 sequence reads CASSLTGTGNEQFF. The V gene is TRBV5-6, the J gene TRBJ2-1, with 9 bases identical to TRBD1. The CDR3 end is not reached by the read, which stops 3 residues before it; the germline J gene fills it in. The V and J ends lost 4 bases and 7 bases, in that order; junction bases with no gene match: 6. Germline lookup yields CDR1 SGHDT and CDR2 YYEEEE. The CDR3 has 14 residues.

Turning to this clone: Read sequence stops 3 residues before the CDR3 end, and the germline J gene provides the missing end. The chain employs TRBV7-6 and TRBJ1-2, with D possibly being TRBD1 (6 bases). The CDR3 is 14 residues long. Germline CDR1 and CDR2: SGHVS and FNYEAQ. Incomplete CDR3 DNA: TGTGCCAGCAGCGCCCGGGCAGGGGACAAGGGC. Translation: CASSARAGDKG. The complete CDR3 reads CASSARAGDKGYTF. The full variable domain, its missing parts supplied by reference TRBV7-6 and TRBJ1-2, is GAGVSQSPRYKVTKRGQDVALRCDPISGHVSLYWYRQALGQGPEFLTYFNYEAQQDKSGLPNDRFSAERPEGSISTLTIQRTEQRDSAMYRCASSARAGDKGYTFGSGTRLTVV.

Note on this clone: Coverage ceases 3 residues before the CDR3 finishes, and the germline J gene fills in the end. The J gene is TRBJ2-5, the V gene TRBV19, with D perhaps TRBD1 (6 bases). Germline assignment: CDR1 LNHDA and CDR2 SQIVND (reference sequence). The CDR3 runs to 17 residues. V gave up 7 bases and J gave up 7 bases, with 28 bases separating them. Partial CDR3 DNA: TGTGCCAGTACCACAGGGACAAGAGGATTGGGCGGCTTGACC. Encoded protein: CASTTGTRGLGGLT. The complete CDR3 sequence is CASTTGTRGLGGLTQYF.